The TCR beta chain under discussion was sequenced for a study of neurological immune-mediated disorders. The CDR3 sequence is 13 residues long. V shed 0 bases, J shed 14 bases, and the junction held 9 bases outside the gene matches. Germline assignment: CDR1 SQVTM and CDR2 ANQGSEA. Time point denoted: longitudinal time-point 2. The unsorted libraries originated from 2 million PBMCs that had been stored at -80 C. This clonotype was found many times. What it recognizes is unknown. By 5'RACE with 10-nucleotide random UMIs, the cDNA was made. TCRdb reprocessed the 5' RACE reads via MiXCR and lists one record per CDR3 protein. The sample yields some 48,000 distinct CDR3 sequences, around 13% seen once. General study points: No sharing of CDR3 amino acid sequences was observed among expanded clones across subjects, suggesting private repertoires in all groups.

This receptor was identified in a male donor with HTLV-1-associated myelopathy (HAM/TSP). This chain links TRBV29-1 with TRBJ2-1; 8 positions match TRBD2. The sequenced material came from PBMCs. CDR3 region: CSVEDRVAGGEFF. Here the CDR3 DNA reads TGCAGCGTTGAAGATCGGGTCGCGGGGGGAGAGTTCTTC.